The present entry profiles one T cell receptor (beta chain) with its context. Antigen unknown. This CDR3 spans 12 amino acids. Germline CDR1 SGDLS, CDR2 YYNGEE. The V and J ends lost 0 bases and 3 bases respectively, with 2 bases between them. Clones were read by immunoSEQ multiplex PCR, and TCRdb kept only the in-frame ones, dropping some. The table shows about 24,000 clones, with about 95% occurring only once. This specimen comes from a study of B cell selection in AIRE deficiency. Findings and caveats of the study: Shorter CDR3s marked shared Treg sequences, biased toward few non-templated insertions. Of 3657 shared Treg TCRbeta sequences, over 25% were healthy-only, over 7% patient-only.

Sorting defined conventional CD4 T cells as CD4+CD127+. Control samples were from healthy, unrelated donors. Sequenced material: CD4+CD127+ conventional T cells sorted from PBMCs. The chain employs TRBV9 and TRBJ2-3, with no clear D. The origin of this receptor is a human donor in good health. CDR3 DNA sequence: TGTGCCAGCAGCGTAGATACAGATACGCAGTATTTT. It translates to CASSVDTDTQYF.